A single sample gave rise to the 9 T cell receptor beta chains below, sequenced in a study of metastatic and nonmetastatic thyroid tumors. Each patient came to thyroid surgery without any prior treatment (of any kind). TCRdb re-processed the PCR reads through MiXCR. Among over 65,000 clones listed, roughly an eighth were seen once. The sample taken for sequencing was tumor tissue. Receptors were obtained from a female donor with papillary thyroid cancer or a benign thyroid nodule (not recorded which). Some clones in this sample may be carry-over from other donors' samples.

This clone appeared many times. The chain has TRBV2 and TRBJ2-1; 9 nucleotides agree with TRBD1. J was trimmed by 4 bases and V by 5 bases; bases with no gene match: 6. The V gene's germline CDR1 is SNHLY and CDR2 FYNNEI. This CDR3 is 15 amino acids long. DNA of the CDR3: TGTGCCAGCAGTCTCCGGGACAGGGAGTACAATGAGCAGTTCTTC. This translates into CASSLRDREYNEQFF.

Turning to this clone: A much larger clone differs from this one at a single base, so this may be a read error. This sequence joins TRBV9 and TRBJ1-5; D is ambiguous. This CDR3 has 15 amino acids. CDR1 and CDR2 (germline): SGDLS, YYNGEE. The CDR3 here is CASSVGGLSNHPQHF. In DNA, the CDR3 is TGTGCCAGCAGCGTAGGAGGGCTTAGCAATCATCCCCAGCATTTT.

The table lists this clone with many counts. The J gene is TRBJ2-7, the V gene TRBV6-1; perhaps TRBD1 as D (6 bases). Germline lookup yields CDR1 MNHNS and CDR2 SASEGT. Trimming stripped 5 bases from V and 7 bases from J, with 24 bases between. The CDR3 contains 16 residues. CDR3 in DNA: TGTGCCAGCAGTATCCAACCTTTGAGGGATCAGGGGGAGCAGTACTTC. Amino acid sequence: CASSIQPLRDQGEQYF.

This clone was detected ten times or more. V gene TRBV7-3 combines with J gene TRBJ2-3; 7 bases match TRBD2. The CDR3 totals 13 residues. Unmatched junction bases numbered 5, after V lost 5 bases and J lost 6 bases. Germline V lookup: CDR1 SGHTA, CDR2 FQGTGA. CDR3 loop: CASSVGLRDTQYF. As DNA, the CDR3 is TGTGCCAGCAGCGTGGGACTACGGGATACGCAGTATTTT.

The table lists this clone with many counts. The chain is built from TRBV20-1 and TRBJ2-2, with a possible D match to TRBD1 (6 bases). The V gene's germline CDR1 is DFQATT and CDR2 SNEGSKA (reference sequence). This CDR3 has 16 residues. Trimming stripped 0 bases from V and 2 bases from J, with 13 bases between. The DNA of the CDR3 is TGCAGTGCTAGAGATGGGCAGGGGCCTAACACCGGGGAGCTGTTTTTT. This translates into CSARDGQGPNTGELFF.

This clone was picked up a small number of times. V usage is TRBV6-1 and J usage is TRBJ2-7, with D perhaps given as TRBD1 or TRBD2 (5 bases each). Germline-derived CDR1 and CDR2 are MNHNS and SASEGT. This CDR3 is built from 15 residues. Trimming pared 5 bases from V and 1 base from J, leaving 15 bases between. The CDR3 loop is CASSRGTRGSYEQYF. The CDR3 coding sequence is TGTGCCAGCAGTCGAGGGACCCGAGGGTCCTACGAGCAGTACTTC.

This clone was found many times. The chain carries TRBV14 and TRBJ2-7, with 13 bases lining up with TRBD2. Trimming took 5 bases from V and 6 from J; bases not matched to a gene: 4. This CDR3 has 14 amino acids. CDR1 and CDR2 from the germline V gene are SGHDN and FVKESK. The CDR3 DNA is TGTGCCAGCAGCTGGACTAGCGGGAGTGTCGAGCAGTACTTC. This sequence encodes CASSWTSGSVEQYF.

There are many counts of this clone. At the DNA level, this CDR3 is encoded by other sequences in the same sample as well. The chain carries TRBV4-1 and TRBJ2-1, with TRBD2 matching 8 bases. The length of the CDR3 is 16 residues. With 1 base clipped from V and 2 bases from J, the junction kept 4 bases outside the gene matches. Germline loops: CDR1 MGHRA, CDR2 YSYEKL. The CDR3 region is CASSQGGTRTYNEQFF. The DNA of the CDR3 is TGCGCCAGCAGCCAAGGAGGGACTAGGACCTACAATGAGCAGTTCTTC.

The CDR3 sequence is CASRAGGPAVYLFF. For the CDR3, the DNA is TGCGCCAGCAGAGCGGGGGGCCCTGCCGTGTATCTGTTTTTT. V is TRBV5-1 and J is TRBJ2-2; 9 bases match TRBD2. The CDR3 extends over 14 amino acids. V shed 5 bases, J shed 14 bases, and the junction held 13 bases outside the gene matches. Germline V gene sequence: CDR1 SGHRS, CDR2 YFSETQ.